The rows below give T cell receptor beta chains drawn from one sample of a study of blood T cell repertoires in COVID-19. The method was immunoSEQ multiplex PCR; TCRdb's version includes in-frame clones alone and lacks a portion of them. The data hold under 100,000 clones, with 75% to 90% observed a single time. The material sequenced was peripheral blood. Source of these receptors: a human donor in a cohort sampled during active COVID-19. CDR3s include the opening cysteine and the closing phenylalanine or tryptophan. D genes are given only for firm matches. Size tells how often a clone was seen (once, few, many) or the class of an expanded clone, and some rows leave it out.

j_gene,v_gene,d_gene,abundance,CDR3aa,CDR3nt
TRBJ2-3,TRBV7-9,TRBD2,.,CASSISGSTDTQYF,TGTGCCAGCAGCATTAGCGGGAGCACAGATACGCAGTATTTT
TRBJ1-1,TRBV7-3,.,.,CASSLNQGDTEAFF,TGTGCCAGCAGCTTAAACCAGGGCGACACTGAAGCTTTCTTT
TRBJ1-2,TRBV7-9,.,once,CASSPLGVYGYTF,TGTGCCAGCAGCCCATTAGGGGTCTATGGCTACACCTTC
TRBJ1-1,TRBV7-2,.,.,CASSRTQTRGTEAFF,TGTGCCAGCAGCCGCACCCAGACCCGGGGCACTGAAGCTTTCTTT
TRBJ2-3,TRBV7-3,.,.,CASSPLAVTSTDTQYF,TGTGCCAGCAGCCCCTTAGCGGTGACTAGCACAGATACGCAGTATTTT
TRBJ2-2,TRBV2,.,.,CASRLAAGRGNTGELFF,TGTGCCAGCAGGCTCGCCGCGGGCAGGGGGAACACCGGGGAGCTGTTTTTT
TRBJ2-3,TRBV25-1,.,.,CASRGLLTDTQYF,TGTGCCAGCAGGGGACTCCTCACAGATACGCAGTATTTT
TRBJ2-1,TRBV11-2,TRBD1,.,CASSFGQGVWNEQFF,TGTGCCAGCAGCTTTGGCCAGGGGGTGTGGAATGAGCAGTTCTTC
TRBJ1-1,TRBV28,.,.,CASSSPGQNTEAFF,TGTGCCAGCAGTTCCCCGGGACAGAACACTGAAGCTTTCTTT
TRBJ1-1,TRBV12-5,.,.,CASGLDGLGTEAFF,TGTGCTAGTGGTTTGGATGGACTAGGGACTGAAGCTTTCTTT
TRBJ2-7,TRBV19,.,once,CASSIDTGSNSYEQYF,TGTGCCAGTAGTATAGACACAGGCTCAAACTCCTACGAGCAGTACTTC
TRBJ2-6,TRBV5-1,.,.,CASSDSSGANVLTF,TGCGCCAGCTCGGACAGCTCTGGGGCCAACGTCCTGACTTTC
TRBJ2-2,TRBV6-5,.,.,CASMDRNTGELFF,TGTGCCAGTATGGACAGGAACACCGGGGAGCTGTTTTTT
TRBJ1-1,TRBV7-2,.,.,CASSQQTGLEAFF,TGTGCCAGCAGCCAGCAGACAGGCCTTGAAGCTTTCTTT
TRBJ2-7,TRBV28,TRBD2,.,CASSLPSGGSYEQYF,TGTGCCAGCAGTTTACCTAGCGGGGGTTCCTACGAGCAGTACTTC
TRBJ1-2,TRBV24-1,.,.,CATSDPTGPLRGYTF,TGTGCCACCAGTGACCCGACAGGTCCCTTGAGAGGCTACACCTTC
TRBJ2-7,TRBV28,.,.,CASSWIGGAHAYEQYF,TGTGCCAGCAGTTGGATCGGTGGGGCCCACGCCTACGAGCAGTACTTC
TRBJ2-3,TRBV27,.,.,CASPVAGLASTDTQYF,TGTGCCAGCCCGGTAGCCGGGTTAGCTAGCACAGATACGCAGTATTTT
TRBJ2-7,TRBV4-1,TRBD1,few,CASSLTGGSRVYEQYF,TGCGCCAGCAGCCTTACAGGGGGCTCTCGGGTTTACGAGCAGTACTTC
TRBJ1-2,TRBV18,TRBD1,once,CASSGTQGDYGYTF,TGTGCCAGCTCAGGAACACAGGGGGACTATGGCTACACCTTC
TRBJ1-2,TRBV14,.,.,CASSQSIGGRLVYGYTF,TGTGCCAGCAGCCAATCAATCGGGGGGCGCTTAGTATATGGCTACACCTTC
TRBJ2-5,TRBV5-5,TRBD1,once,CASSSRQGEETQYF,TGTGCCAGCAGCTCCCGACAGGGAGAAGAGACCCAGTACTTC
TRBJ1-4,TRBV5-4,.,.,CASSLGRREKLFF,TGTGCCAGCAGCTTAGGGAGGAGGGAAAAACTGTTTTTT
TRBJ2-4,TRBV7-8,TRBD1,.,CASSLRTGGAKNIQYF,TGTGCCAGCAGCTTAAGAACAGGGGGGGCCAAAAACATTCAGTACTTC
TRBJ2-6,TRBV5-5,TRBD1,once,CASSSPFRGKAGANVLTF,TGTGCCAGCAGCTCGCCCTTCAGGGGGAAGGCTGGGGCCAACGTCCTGACTTTC
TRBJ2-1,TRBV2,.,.,CASTKGGGRGEQFF,TGTGCCAGCACGAAGGGGGGGGGCCGAGGTGAGCAGTTCTTC
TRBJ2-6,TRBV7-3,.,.,CASSPRKARTPGANVLTF,TGTGCCAGCAGCCCCAGAAAAGCCAGGACACCTGGGGCCAACGTCCTGACTTTC
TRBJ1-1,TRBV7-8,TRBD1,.,CASSPRQGLMNTEAFF,TGTGCCAGCAGCCCTAGACAGGGGCTCATGAACACTGAAGCTTTCTTT
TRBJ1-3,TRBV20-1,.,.,CSASPIPISGNTIYF,TGCAGTGCTAGTCCTATTCCTATCTCTGGAAACACCATATATTTT
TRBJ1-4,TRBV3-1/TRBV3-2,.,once,CASSQDSEKLFF,TGTGCCAGCAGCCAAGATAGTGAAAAACTGTTTTTT
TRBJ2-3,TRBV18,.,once,CASSPPARGDTQYF,TGTGCCAGCTCACCCCCCGCCAGGGGAGATACGCAGTATTTT
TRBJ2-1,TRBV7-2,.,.,CASSLSLSSYNEQFF,TGTGCCAGCAGCTTATCGCTGAGCTCCTACAATGAGCAGTTCTTC
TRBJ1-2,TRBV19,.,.,CASSIRVDYGYTF,TGTGCCAGTAGTATTCGGGTGGACTATGGCTACACCTTC
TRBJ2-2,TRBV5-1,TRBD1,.,CASSLVWDSANTGELFF,TGCGCCAGCAGCTTGGTTTGGGACAGCGCGAACACCGGGGAGCTGTTTTTT
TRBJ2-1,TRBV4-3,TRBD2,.,CASSQSTSPWYEQFF,TGCGCCAGCAGCCAGTCGACTAGCCCGTGGTATGAGCAGTTCTTC